The 14 T cell receptor beta chains presented below share a single source sample, sequenced in a study of blood T cell repertoires in COVID-19. Using immunoSEQ multiplex PCR, the repertoire was profiled, and TCRdb retains in-frame clones only, with some absent. In the table there are just over 150,000 clones, approximately 82% of which are singletons. Sequencing input: peripheral blood. These receptors were collected from a woman aged 50 to 60 with acute or convalescent COVID-19.

The V call is TRBV11-2, the J call TRBJ1-3, with a tentative D call TRBD1 (5 bases). The V gene lost 0 bases and the J gene lost 4 bases, with 10 bases spanning the gap. The CDR3 is 15 residues long. CDR1 is SGHAT and CDR2 is FQNNGV in the germline V gene. CDR3 loop: CASSLDPGRGNTIYF. The CDR3 nucleotides are TGTGCCAGCAGCTTAGATCCAGGGAGGGGAAACACCATATATTTT.

V gene TRBV7-3 combines with J gene TRBJ2-1; TRBD1 agrees at 7 bases. Germline CDR1 is SGHTA and CDR2 is FQGTGA. Trimming removed 2 bases from V and 4 bases from J; junction bases left unmatched: 5. This CDR3 contains 15 residues. The CDR3 loop reads CASSLGTGVYNEQFF. In DNA form, the CDR3 reads TGTGCCAGCAGCTTAGGCACAGGGGTATACAATGAGCAGTTCTTC.

The CDR3 is CASSQDGGAGQPQHF. CDR3 DNA: TGTGCCAGCAGCCAAGATGGAGGGGCTGGTCAGCCCCAGCATTTT. The chain combines TRBV4-2 with TRBJ1-5; a possible D gene is TRBD1 (5 bases). The germline CDR1 and CDR2 sequences are LGHNA and YNFKEQ. The CDR3 consists of 15 residues. Trimming took off 0 bases at V and 6 bases at J, with 12 bases between the two ends.

The genes are TRBV25-1 and TRBJ2-7; the D is unclear. V was cut by 8 bases and J by 2 bases, with 16 bases left in between. Germline-derived CDR1 and CDR2 are MGHDK and SYGVNS. The CDR3 length is 14 residues. The CDR3 loop is CASPTPELTYEQYF. The CDR3 DNA follows: TGTGCCAGCCCGACCCCGGAGCTCACCTACGAGCAGTACTTC.

This chain connects TRBV25-1 to TRBJ1-3; D not certain. Trimming left V 3 bases short and J 1 base short, with 13 bases between. Germline V gene lookup returns CDR1 MGHDK and CDR2 SYGVNS. The CDR3 spans 16 residues. The CDR3 DNA follows: TGTGCCAGCAGTGACGGCGGCAGTCAGTCTGGAAACACCATATATTTT. Translating it yields CASSDGGSQSGNTIYF.

This clone came up once. This sequence joins TRBV3-1 (or the pseudogene TRBV3-2) and TRBJ2-6; D is perhaps TRBD1 (6 bases). Germline V gives CDR1 LGHDT, CDR2 YNNKEL (reference sequence). The CDR3 spans 16 residues. Trimming stripped 1 base from V and 14 bases from J, with 21 bases between. For the CDR3, the DNA is TGTGCCAGCAGCCAAGCTGGGGGCGGAGCCGCCACCTTCCTGACTTTC. Translation: CASSQAGGGAATFLTF.

The rearrangement links TRBV28 to TRBJ1-5; 7 bases are a match to TRBD1. The CDR3 sequence is 18 residues long. Germline lookup yields CDR1 MDHEN and CDR2 SYDVKM. After removal of 5 bases from V and 0 bases from J, the junction contained 13 bases not matched to a gene. As DNA, the CDR3 is TGTGCCAGCAGTAACAGAGCCGGGACAGACTATAGCAATCAGCCCCAGCATTTT. Its translation: CASSNRAGTDYSNQPQHF.

This clone was recorded only once. The chain combines TRBV15 with TRBJ1-2; 7 positions match TRBD1. J gave up 5 bases and V 1 base, and 7 bases lay outside the gene matches. Germline values: CDR1 LNHNV, CDR2 YYDKDF (reference sequence). The CDR3 has 15 amino acids. The CDR3 sequence: CATSRVGGFGYGYTF. The DNA of the CDR3 is TGTGCCACCAGCAGAGTAGGGGGCTTTGGGTATGGCTACACCTTC.

The chain carries TRBV27 and TRBJ2-2, with TRBD1 as a possible D gene (6 bases). The germline V gene has CDR1 MNHEY and CDR2 SMNVEV (reference sequence). The CDR3 covers 13 residues. V lost 5 bases, J lost 5 bases, and 9 bases lay in between. CDR3 loop: CASSLQGTGELFF. The CDR3 nucleotides read TGTGCCAGCAGTCTACAGGGAACCGGGGAGCTGTTTTTT.

The chain uses TRBV4-3 and TRBJ1-2; D uncertain. The germline V gene encodes CDR1 LGHNA and CDR2 YSLEER. This CDR3 comprises 15 residues. The V and J ends lost 1 base and 2 bases respectively, with 11 bases between them. CDR3 sequence reads: CASSQAARRNYGYTF. DNA of the CDR3: TGCGCCAGCAGCCAAGCCGCCAGGCGAAACTATGGCTACACCTTC.

The chain carries TRBV28 and TRBJ2-5, with 7 bases matching TRBD2. CDR1 is MDHEN and CDR2 is SYDVKM in the germline V gene. J gave up 5 bases and V 5 bases, and 5 bases lay outside the gene matches. The CDR3 consists of 13 residues. The DNA for the CDR3 is TGTGCCAGCAGTGTCGGGGGGAGCGAGACCCAGTACTTC. Translated, it gives CASSVGGSETQYF.

The chain links TRBV28 to TRBJ2-7; weak D call: TRBD2 (6 bases). The CDR3 contains 15 residues. Germline-derived CDR1 and CDR2 are MDHEN and SYDVKM. With 2 bases removed from V and 1 base from J, the gap between germline ends came to 12 bases. CDR3 sequence (DNA): TGTGCCAGCAGTTTACCCCAGGCGGGGTCCTACGAGCAGTACTTC. This sequence encodes CASSLPQAGSYEQYF.

The J gene is TRBJ1-2, the V gene TRBV4-1; unclear D gene. CDR1 and CDR2 (germline): MGHRA, YSYEKL. V dropped 2 bases and J dropped 7 bases, with 14 bases sitting between them. The CDR3 consists of 14 residues. CDR3 sequence: CASSQWGGMVGYTF. The CDR3, as DNA: TGCGCCAGCAGCCAATGGGGAGGGATGGTTGGCTACACCTTC.

This chain uses TRBV5-1 with TRBJ1-2; 10 nucleotides match TRBD1. The germline CDR1 and CDR2 sequences are SGHRS and YFSETQ. The V segment lost 3 bases and the J segment 3 bases; nucleotides outside the gene matches: 8. This CDR3 has 16 amino acids. The CDR3 protein is CASSSTSGTGDYGYTF. The CDR3 coding sequence is TGCGCCAGCAGCTCGACGTCCGGGACAGGGGACTATGGCTACACCTTC.